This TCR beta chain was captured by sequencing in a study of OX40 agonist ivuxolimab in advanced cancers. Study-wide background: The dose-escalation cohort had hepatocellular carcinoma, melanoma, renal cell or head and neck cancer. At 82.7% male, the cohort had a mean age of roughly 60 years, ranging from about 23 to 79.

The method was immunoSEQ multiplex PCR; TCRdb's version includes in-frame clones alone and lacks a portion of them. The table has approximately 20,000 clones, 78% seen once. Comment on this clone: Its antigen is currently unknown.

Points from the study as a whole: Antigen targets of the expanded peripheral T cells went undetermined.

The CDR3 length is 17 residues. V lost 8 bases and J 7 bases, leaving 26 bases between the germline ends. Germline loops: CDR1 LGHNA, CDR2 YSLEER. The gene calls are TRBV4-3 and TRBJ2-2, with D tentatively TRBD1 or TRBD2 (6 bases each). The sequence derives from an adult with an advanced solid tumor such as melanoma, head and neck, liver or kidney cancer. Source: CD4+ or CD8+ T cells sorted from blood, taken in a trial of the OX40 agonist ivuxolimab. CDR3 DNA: TGCGCCAGCGGCAGCCCAAGGGGGACACCGGGGGACGGGGAGCTGTTTTTT. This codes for CASGSPRGTPGDGELFF.